This T cell receptor (beta chain) was retrieved from a study of cytomegalovirus exposure and HLA in healthy donors. This CDR3 spans 15 amino acids. V lost 3 bases and J lost 1; bases outside the gene matches: 1. CDR1 is MDHEN and CDR2 is SYDVKM in the germline V gene. Study-level findings and limits: Immune exposure information comprised only CMV serostatus. On later analysis, the bulk of CMV-associated TCR beta chains appeared to be HLA-restricted. A previous analysis found most TCR beta V segments productive roughly 87% or roughly 30% of the time.

To note about this clone: Its antigen is currently unknown.

The primer mix had 60 Vbeta and 13 Jbeta primers. Method: immunoSEQ multiplex PCR; TCRdb's copy keeps in-frame clones and lacks some. Here the sample spans under 300,000 clones, around 65% being singletons. The sequence derives from a female donor in good health and CMV-seronegative. The V and J genes are TRBV28 and TRBJ2-2, with TRBD2 matching 8 bases. Sequenced sample: PBMCs. The CDR3 DNA is TGTGCCAGCAGTTTGAGCGGGAGGAACACCGGGGAGCTGTTTTTT. This codes for CASSLSGRNTGELFF. Full variable domain (remainder filled in from reference TRBV28 and TRBJ2-2): DVKVTQSSRYLVKRTGEKVFLECVQDMDHENMFWYRQDPGLGLRLIYFSYDVKMKEKGDIPEGYSVSREKKERFSLILESASTNQTSMYLCASSLSGRNTGELFFGEGSRLTVL.